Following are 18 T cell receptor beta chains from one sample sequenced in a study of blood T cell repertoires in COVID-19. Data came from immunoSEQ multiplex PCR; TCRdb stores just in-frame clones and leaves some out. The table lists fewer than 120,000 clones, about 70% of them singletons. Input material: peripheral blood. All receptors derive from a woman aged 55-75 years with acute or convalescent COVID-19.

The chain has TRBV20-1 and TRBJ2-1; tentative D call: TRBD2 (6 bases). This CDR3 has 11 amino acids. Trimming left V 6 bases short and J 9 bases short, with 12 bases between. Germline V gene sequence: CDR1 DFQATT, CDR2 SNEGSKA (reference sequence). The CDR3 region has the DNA TGCAGTGCGCCGACTAGTGCTGAGCAGTTCTTC. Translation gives CSAPTSAEQFF.

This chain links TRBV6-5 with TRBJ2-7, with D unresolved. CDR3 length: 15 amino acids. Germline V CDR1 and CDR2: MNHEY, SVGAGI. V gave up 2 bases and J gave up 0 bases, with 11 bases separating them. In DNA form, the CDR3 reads TGTGCCAGCAGTTACCGACGACGGAGCTCCTACGAGCAGTACTTC. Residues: CASSYRRRSSYEQYF.

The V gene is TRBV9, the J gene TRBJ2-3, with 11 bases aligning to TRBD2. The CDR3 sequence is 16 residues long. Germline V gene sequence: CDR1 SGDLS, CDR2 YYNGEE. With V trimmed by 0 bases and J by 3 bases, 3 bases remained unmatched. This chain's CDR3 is CASSVVASGGTDTQYF. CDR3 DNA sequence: TGTGCCAGCAGCGTAGTGGCTAGCGGGGGGACAGATACGCAGTATTTT. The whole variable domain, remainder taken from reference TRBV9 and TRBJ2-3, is DSGVTQTPKHLITATGQRVTLRCSPRSGDLSVYWYQQSLDQGLQFLIQYYNGEERAKGNILERFSAQQFPDLHSELNLSSLELGDSALYFCASSVVASGGTDTQYFGPGTRLTVL.

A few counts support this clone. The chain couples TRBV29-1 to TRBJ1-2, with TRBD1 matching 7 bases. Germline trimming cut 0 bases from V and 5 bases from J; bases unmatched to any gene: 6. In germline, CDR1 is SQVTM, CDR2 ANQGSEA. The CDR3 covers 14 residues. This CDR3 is CSVEDRQGGYGYTF. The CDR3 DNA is TGCAGCGTTGAAGACCGACAGGGTGGGTATGGCTACACCTTC.

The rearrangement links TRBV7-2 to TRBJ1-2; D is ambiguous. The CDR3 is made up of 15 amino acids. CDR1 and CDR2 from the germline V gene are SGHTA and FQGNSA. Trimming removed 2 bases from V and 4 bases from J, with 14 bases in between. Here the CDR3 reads CASSLNKPGGYGYTF. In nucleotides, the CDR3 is TGTGCCAGCAGCTTAAACAAACCCGGCGGCTATGGCTACACCTTC.

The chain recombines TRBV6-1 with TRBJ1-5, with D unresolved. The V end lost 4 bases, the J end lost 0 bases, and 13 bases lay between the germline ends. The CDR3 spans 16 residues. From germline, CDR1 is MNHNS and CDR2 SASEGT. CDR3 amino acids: CASSARRVGSNQPQHF. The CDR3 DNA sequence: TGTGCCAGCAGTGCGCGAAGAGTCGGTAGCAATCAGCCCCAGCATTTT.

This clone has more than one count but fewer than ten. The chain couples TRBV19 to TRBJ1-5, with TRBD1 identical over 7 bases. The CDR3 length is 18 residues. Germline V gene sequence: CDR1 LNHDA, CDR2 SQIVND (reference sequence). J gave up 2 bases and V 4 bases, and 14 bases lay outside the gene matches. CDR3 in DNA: TGTGCCAGTAGTACTGAGCCCCGGGCCAGGGGGGGCAATCAGCCCCAGCATTTT. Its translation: CASSTEPRARGGNQPQHF.

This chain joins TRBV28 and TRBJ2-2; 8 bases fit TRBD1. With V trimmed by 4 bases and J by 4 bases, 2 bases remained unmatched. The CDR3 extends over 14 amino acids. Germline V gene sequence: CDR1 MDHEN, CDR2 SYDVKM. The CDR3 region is CASSSTGATGELFF. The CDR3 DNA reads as TGTGCCAGCAGTTCGACAGGGGCCACCGGGGAGCTGTTTTTT.

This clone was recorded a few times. The CDR3 DNA reads TGTGCCTGGAGTGTTGGGACTAGCGGGTCGGCTACAGATACGCAGTATTTT. This encodes CAWSVGTSGSATDTQYF. The chain has TRBV30 and TRBJ2-3; 12 positions match TRBD2. Germline V lookup: CDR1 GTSNPN, CDR2 SVGIG (reference sequence). The CDR3 is made up of 17 amino acids. After removal of 0 bases from V and 3 bases from J, the junction contained 7 bases not matched to a gene.

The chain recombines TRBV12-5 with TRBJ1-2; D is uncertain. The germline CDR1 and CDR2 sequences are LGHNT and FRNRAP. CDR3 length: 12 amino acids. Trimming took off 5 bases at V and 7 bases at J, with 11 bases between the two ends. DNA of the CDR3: TGTGCTAGTGGTACATCGGCGGGTGGCTACACCTTC. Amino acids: CASGTSAGGYTF.

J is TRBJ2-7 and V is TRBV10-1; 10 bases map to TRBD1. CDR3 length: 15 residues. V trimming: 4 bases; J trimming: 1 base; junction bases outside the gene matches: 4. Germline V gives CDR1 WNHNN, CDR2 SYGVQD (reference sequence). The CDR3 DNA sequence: TGCGCCAGCAGTGGGAGGGACAGGGGTTCCTACGAGCAGTACTTC. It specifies CASSGRDRGSYEQYF.

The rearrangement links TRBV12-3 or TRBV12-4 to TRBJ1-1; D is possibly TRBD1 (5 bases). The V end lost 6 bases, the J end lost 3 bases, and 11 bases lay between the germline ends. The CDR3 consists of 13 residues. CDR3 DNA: TGTGCCAGCAGAAGGACACTCGACACTGAAGCTTTCTTT. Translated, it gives CASRRTLDTEAFF.

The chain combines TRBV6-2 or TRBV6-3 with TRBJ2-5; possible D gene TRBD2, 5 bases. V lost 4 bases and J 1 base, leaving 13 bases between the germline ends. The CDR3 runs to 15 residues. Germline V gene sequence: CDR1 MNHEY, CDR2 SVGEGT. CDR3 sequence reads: CASSFSRGSQETQYF. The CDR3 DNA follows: TGTGCCAGCAGTTTCAGCCGGGGTTCCCAAGAGACCCAGTACTTC.

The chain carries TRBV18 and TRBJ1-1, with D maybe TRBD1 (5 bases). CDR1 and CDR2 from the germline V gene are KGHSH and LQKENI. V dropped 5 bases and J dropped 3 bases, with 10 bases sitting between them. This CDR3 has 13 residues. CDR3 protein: CASSRDSDTEAFF. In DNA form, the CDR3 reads TGTGCCAGCTCAAGGGACTCGGACACTGAAGCTTTCTTT.

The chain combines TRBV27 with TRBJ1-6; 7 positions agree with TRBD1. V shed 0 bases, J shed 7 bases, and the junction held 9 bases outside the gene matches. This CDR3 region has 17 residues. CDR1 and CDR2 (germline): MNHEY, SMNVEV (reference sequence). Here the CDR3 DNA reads TGTGCCAGCAGTTTATCGGACAGGTCGACTATGAATTCACCCCTCCACTTT. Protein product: CASSLSDRSTMNSPLHF.

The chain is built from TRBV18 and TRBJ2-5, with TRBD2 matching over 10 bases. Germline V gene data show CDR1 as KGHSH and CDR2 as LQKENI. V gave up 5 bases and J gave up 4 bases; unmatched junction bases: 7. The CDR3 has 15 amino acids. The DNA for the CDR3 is TGTGCCAGCTCAACACTAGCGGGGACTATAGAGACCCAGTACTTC. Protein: CASSTLAGTIETQYF.

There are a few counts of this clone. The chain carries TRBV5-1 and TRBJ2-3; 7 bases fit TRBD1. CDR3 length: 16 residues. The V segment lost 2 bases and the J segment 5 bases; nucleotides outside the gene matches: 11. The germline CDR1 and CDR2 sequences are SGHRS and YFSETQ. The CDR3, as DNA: TGCGCCAGCAGCTTTGGACAGGCCTCCGAGAGAGATACGCAGTATTTT. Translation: CASSFGQASERDTQYF.

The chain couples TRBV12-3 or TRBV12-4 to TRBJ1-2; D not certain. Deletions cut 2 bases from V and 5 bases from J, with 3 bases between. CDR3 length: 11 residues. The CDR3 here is CASSLRYGYTF. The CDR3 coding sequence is TGTGCCAGCAGTTTACGGTATGGCTACACCTTC.